These T cell receptor beta chains were read from a single sample in a study of blood T cell repertoires in COVID-19. Data came from immunoSEQ multiplex PCR; TCRdb stores just in-frame clones and leaves some out. The repertoire holds some 22,000 clones, with about 88% as singletons. Material for sequencing was peripheral blood. Source of these receptors: a man aged 70 or older with COVID-19, enrolled during active disease. The CDR3 runs from the conserved cysteine through the conserved F or W. The order of the fields is V gene, D gene, J gene, clone size, CDR3 protein, CDR3 DNA. D genes are given only for firm matches. The size field is filled for only some rows; it gives once, few, many or a size class.

V: TRBV30
D: -
J: TRBJ1-6
size: -
CDR3: CAWSQQGAGANSPLHF
DNA: TGTGCCTGGAGCCAACAAGGGGCAGGGGCTAATTCACCCCTCCACTTT

V: TRBV18
D: TRBD1
J: TRBJ2-7
size: -
CDR3: CASSSGQVGEQYF
DNA: TGTGCCAGCTCTTCAGGACAGGTCGGGGAGCAGTACTTC

V: TRBV2
D: TRBD2
J: TRBJ2-7
size: few
CDR3: CASRGSGLAGTYEQYF
DNA: TGTGCCAGCAGAGGGAGCGGACTAGCGGGCACCTACGAGCAGTACTTC

V: TRBV7-2
D: TRBD1
J: TRBJ1-2
size: -
CDR3: CASSLTGGNYGYTF
DNA: TGTGCCAGCAGCTTGACAGGGGGTAACTATGGCTACACCTTC

V: TRBV12-3/TRBV12-4
D: -
J: TRBJ2-2
size: -
CDR3: CASSPNYGELFF
DNA: TGTGCCAGCAGTCCAAACTACGGGGAGCTGTTTTTT

V: TRBV7-8
D: -
J: TRBJ1-5
size: once
CDR3: CASSQTRNQPQHF
DNA: TGTGCCAGCAGCCAAACTCGCAATCAGCCCCAGCATTTT

V: TRBV9
D: TRBD1
J: TRBJ1-2
size: -
CDR3: CASSPSDRAGYTF
DNA: TGTGCCAGCAGCCCTTCGGACAGGGCAGGCTACACCTTC

V: TRBV6-5
D: -
J: TRBJ1-4
size: few
CDR3: CASRPWAGTNEKLFF
DNA: TGTGCCAGCCGTCCCTGGGCGGGAACTAATGAAAAACTGTTTTTT

V: TRBV30
D: -
J: TRBJ1-2
size: few
CDR3: CAWSRQGLGGYTF
DNA: TGTGCCTGGAGTAGGCAGGGGCTCGGCGGCTACACCTTC

V: TRBV27
D: -
J: TRBJ2-5
size: -
CDR3: CASSIGVYGPQYF
DNA: TGTGCCAGCAGTATCGGGGTCTACGGGCCCCAGTACTTC

V: TRBV5-1
D: TRBD2
J: TRBJ2-3
size: -
CDR3: CASSFSGSGTDTQYF
DNA: TGCGCCAGCAGCTTCAGCGGGAGTGGCACAGATACGCAGTATTTT

V: TRBV20-1
D: TRBD2
J: TRBJ2-3
size: -
CDR3: CSARGREGKYF
DNA: TGCAGTGCAAGAGGACGGGAGGGGAAGTATTTT

V: TRBV30
D: -
J: TRBJ1-4
size: -
CDR3: CAWSPRGFNEKLFF
DNA: TGTGCCTGGAGTCCACGGGGTTTTAATGAAAAACTGTTTTTT

V: TRBV10-3
D: TRBD2
J: TRBJ2-4
size: once
CDR3: CAISPTSGRAGQGNIQYF
DNA: TGTGCCATCTCCCCGACTAGCGGGAGGGCGGGACAAGGAAACATTCAGTACTTC

V: TRBV7-9
D: -
J: TRBJ1-4
size: -
CDR3: CASSLGERRDEKLFF
DNA: TGTGCCAGCAGCTTAGGGGAGCGGAGGGACGAAAAACTGTTTTTT

V: TRBV7-9
D: TRBD1
J: TRBJ1-5
size: -
CDR3: CASSSTGGGSNQPQHF
DNA: TGTGCCAGCAGCTCGACAGGGGGAGGGAGCAATCAGCCCCAGCATTTT

V: TRBV13
D: -
J: TRBJ1-6
size: -
CDR3: CASSFGQGGSPLHF
DNA: TGTGCCAGCAGCTTCGGTCAGGGAGGTTCACCCCTCCACTTT

V: TRBV6-5
D: TRBD1
J: TRBJ1-1
size: -
CDR3: CASSPQGTEAFF
DNA: TGTGCCAGCAGTCCACAGGGGACTGAAGCTTTCTTT

V: TRBV10-3
D: TRBD1
J: TRBJ2-1
size: -
CDR3: CAISASGGQVEQFF
DNA: TGTGCCATCAGTGCCTCAGGGGGCCAGGTTGAGCAGTTCTTC

V: TRBV4-1
D: TRBD2
J: TRBJ2-7
size: -
CDR3: CASSLQGGSGSYEQYF
DNA: TGCGCCAGCAGCCTGCAGGGCGGGAGCGGGTCCTACGAGCAGTACTTC

V: TRBV7-9
D: -
J: TRBJ2-7
size: few
CDR3: CASSPPGSRAYEQYF
DNA: TGTGCCAGCAGCCCCCCCGGATCGAGGGCCTACGAGCAGTACTTC

V: TRBV2
D: TRBD1
J: TRBJ2-5
size: -
CDR3: CASSETGAGTQYF
DNA: TGTGCCAGCAGTGAAACAGGGGCTGGGACCCAGTACTTC

V: TRBV5-6
D: -
J: TRBJ2-7
size: -
CDR3: CASSRGLEQYF
DNA: TGTGCCAGCAGCAGGGGACTGGAGCAGTACTTC

V: TRBV5-6
D: TRBD1
J: TRBJ1-4
size: -
CDR3: CASSFGDRVHEKLFF
DNA: TGTGCCAGCAGCTTTGGGGACAGGGTTCATGAAAAACTGTTTTTT

V: TRBV15
D: TRBD1
J: TRBJ1-5
size: -
CDR3: CATSSGGQGFRQPQHF
DNA: TGTGCCACCAGCAGCGGCGGACAGGGATTTCGGCAGCCCCAGCATTTT

V: TRBV7-9
D: TRBD1
J: TRBJ2-7
size: -
CDR3: CASSPRTGAYEQYF
DNA: TGTGCCAGCAGCCCCCGGACAGGGGCCTACGAGCAGTACTTC

V: TRBV5-1
D: -
J: TRBJ1-6
size: -
CDR3: CASSLGPDTGYNSPLHF
DNA: TGCGCCAGCAGCTTGGGGCCTGATACGGGCTATAATTCACCCCTCCACTTT

V: TRBV10-3
D: TRBD1
J: TRBJ1-2
size: -
CDR3: CAISEDRDSNYGYTF
DNA: TGTGCCATCAGTGAGGACAGGGACTCTAACTATGGCTACACCTTC

V: TRBV28
D: -
J: TRBJ1-1
size: once
CDR3: CASRPGGSPGAFF
DNA: TGTGCCAGCAGGCCCGGCGGGTCGCCGGGAGCTTTCTTT

V: TRBV5-5
D: TRBD1
J: TRBJ2-7
size: -
CDR3: CASSLRTGDYEQYF
DNA: TGTGCCAGCAGCTTGCGTACAGGGGACTACGAGCAGTACTTC

V: TRBV6-6
D: -
J: TRBJ2-2
size: -
CDR3: CASSYSGTPNTGELFF
DNA: TGTGCCAGCAGTTACTCCGGGACTCCGAACACCGGGGAGCTGTTTTTT

V: TRBV7-9
D: -
J: TRBJ1-4
size: -
CDR3: CASSSGVRGANEKLFF
DNA: TGTGCCAGCAGCTCCGGGGTCAGGGGAGCTAATGAAAAACTGTTTTTT

V: TRBV6-4
D: TRBD1
J: TRBJ1-2
size: -
CDR3: CASSRQGEGGYTF
DNA: TGTGCCAGCAGCAGACAGGGCGAGGGGGGCTACACCTTC

V: TRBV10-1
D: TRBD1
J: TRBJ2-2
size: -
CDR3: CASSVGQGGTGELFF
DNA: TGCGCCAGCAGCGTCGGACAGGGCGGAACCGGGGAGCTGTTTTTT

V: TRBV3-1/TRBV3-2
D: -
J: TRBJ1-5
size: once
CDR3: CASSQGGPHYSNQPQHF
DNA: TGTGCCAGCAGCCAAGGGGGCCCGCATTATAGCAATCAGCCCCAGCATTTT

V: TRBV5-4
D: -
J: TRBJ2-7
size: large
CDR3: CASSVPQGALSYEQYF
DNA: TGTGCCAGCAGCGTCCCCCAGGGTGCCCTTTCCTACGAGCAGTACTTC

V: TRBV27
D: -
J: TRBJ1-1
size: -
CDR3: CASSSRGQLNTEAFF
DNA: TGTGCCAGCAGTTCCCGTGGACAGTTGAACACTGAAGCTTTCTTT

V: TRBV5-5
D: TRBD1
J: TRBJ2-1
size: once
CDR3: CASRWGQGENEQFF
DNA: TGTGCCAGCAGGTGGGGACAGGGGGAAAATGAGCAGTTCTTC

V: TRBV6-5
D: TRBD2
J: TRBJ2-7
size: -
CDR3: CASSSPGTSGRYEQYF
DNA: TGTGCCAGCAGTTCCCCCGGGACTAGCGGCAGATATGAGCAGTACTTC

V: TRBV5-1
D: -
J: TRBJ1-5
size: -
CDR3: CASSLHGGQPQHF
DNA: TGCGCCAGCAGCTTGCATGGGGGGCAGCCCCAGCATTTT

V: TRBV5-1
D: TRBD1
J: TRBJ1-2
size: -
CDR3: CASSPYRGSNYGYTF
DNA: TGCGCCAGCAGCCCCTACAGGGGATCTAACTATGGCTACACCTTC

V: TRBV5-1
D: -
J: TRBJ2-5
size: -
CDR3: CASSWGAGGETQYF
DNA: TGCGCCAGCAGCTGGGGGGCAGGGGGAGAGACCCAGTACTTC

V: TRBV7-9
D: -
J: TRBJ2-7
size: -
CDR3: CASSSRGGSIPYEQYF
DNA: TGTGCCAGCAGCTCGCGAGGGGGATCGATCCCCTACGAGCAGTACTTC

V: TRBV19
D: -
J: TRBJ2-3
size: -
CDR3: CASSLRGRGNTQYF
DNA: TGTGCCAGTAGCCTCCGTGGGAGAGGAAATACGCAGTATTTT

V: TRBV5-1
D: -
J: TRBJ2-7
size: once
CDR3: CASSSDSFYEQYF
DNA: TGCGCCAGCAGCTCCGACAGTTTCTACGAGCAGTACTTC

V: TRBV24-1
D: TRBD2
J: TRBJ2-2
size: -
CDR3: CATSEGGTGELFF
DNA: TGTGCCACCAGTGAGGGAGGGACCGGGGAGCTGTTTTTT

V: TRBV7-2
D: TRBD2
J: TRBJ2-1
size: -
CDR3: CASSPGRRGGMGGQFF
DNA: TGTGCCAGCAGTCCTGGAAGGCGGGGGGGGATGGGAGGGCAGTTCTTC

V: TRBV7-9
D: TRBD2
J: TRBJ2-1
size: -
CDR3: CASSLTGTSANEQFF
DNA: TGTGCCAGCAGCTTAACCGGGACTAGCGCAAATGAGCAGTTCTTC

V: TRBV11-1
D: TRBD1
J: TRBJ2-5
size: few
CDR3: CASLGGHETQYF
DNA: TGTGCCAGCTTAGGGGGCCACGAGACCCAGTACTTC

V: TRBV5-1
D: -
J: TRBJ2-5
size: -
CDR3: CASSLDFVGETQYF
DNA: TGCGCCAGCAGCTTGGACTTTGTCGGGGAGACCCAGTACTTC

V: TRBV29-1
D: TRBD1
J: TRBJ2-3
size: -
CDR3: CSVDHDRVSTDTQYF
DNA: TGCAGCGTTGACCACGACAGGGTTAGCACAGATACGCAGTATTTT

V: TRBV27
D: TRBD1
J: TRBJ2-5
size: -
CDR3: CASRLGFSGQGSSTQYF
DNA: TGTGCCAGCAGACTGGGCTTTAGCGGACAGGGCTCGTCGACCCAGTACTTC

V: TRBV6-5
D: TRBD2
J: TRBJ2-2
size: -
CDR3: CASSPGTSGTGELFF
DNA: TGTGCCAGCAGTCCCGGGACTAGCGGCACCGGGGAGCTGTTTTTT